The 5 T cell receptor beta chains in this list originate from one sample, sequenced in a study of T cell responses to AZD1222 COVID-19 vaccine. Repertoires were generated with immunoSEQ multiplex PCR, while TCRdb's copy carries only in-frame clones and drops some. The sample contains some 130,000 clones, approximately 90% of which appear only once. This specimen was peripheral blood, taken on day 0 of AZD1222 vaccination. The receptors were gathered from an adult in good health.

The chain links TRBV4-3 to TRBJ1-1; D not certain. There are 14 residues in the CDR3. Germline loops: CDR1 LGHNA, CDR2 YSLEER. Trimming stripped 1 base from V and 0 bases from J, with 6 bases between. CDR3 nucleotide sequence: TGCGCCAGCAGCCAAGCGGTATTGAACACTGAAGCTTTCTTT. Its translation is CASSQAVLNTEAFF.

This clone was seen just once. The V and J genes are TRBV29-1 and TRBJ2-1, with TRBD2 matching over 7 bases. The germline V gene has CDR1 SQVTM and CDR2 ANQGSEA. CDR3 length: 14 amino acids. CDR3: CTFGGGRSYNEQFF. The CDR3 DNA reads TGCACCTTCGGCGGGGGAAGGAGCTACAATGAGCAGTTCTTC.

The rearrangement uses TRBV19 and TRBJ1-3; a possible D gene is TRBD1 (5 bases). Germline CDR1 LNHDA, CDR2 SQIVND (reference sequence). The CDR3 covers 15 residues. V dropped 10 bases and J dropped 0 bases, with 16 bases sitting between them. In DNA, the CDR3 is TGTGCCACTAGGAGAGGACACCGCTCTGGAAACACCATATATTTT. This gives the protein CATRRGHRSGNTIYF.

V gene TRBV3-1 (or the pseudogene TRBV3-2) combines with J gene TRBJ2-5, with 7 bases identical to TRBD2. The V and J ends lost 6 bases and 1 base, in that order; junction bases with no gene match: 8. This CDR3 is built from 15 residues. The V gene's germline CDR1 is LGHDT and CDR2 YNNKEL (reference sequence). The CDR3 coding sequence is TGTGCCAGCAGGCGGCGGGGGTCGGGCCAAGAGACCCAGTACTTC. Translated, it gives CASRRRGSGQETQYF.

The J gene is TRBJ1-5, the V gene TRBV30; 7 bases are shared with TRBD1. CDR3 length: 14 amino acids. V dropped 8 bases and J dropped 3; count of bases not matched to a gene: 10. The germline V gene has CDR1 GTSNPN and CDR2 SVGIG (reference sequence). The DNA for the CDR3 is TGTGCCCTGAGTGGGGGACAGCTCAATCAGCCCCAGCATTTT. This sequence encodes CALSGGQLNQPQHF.